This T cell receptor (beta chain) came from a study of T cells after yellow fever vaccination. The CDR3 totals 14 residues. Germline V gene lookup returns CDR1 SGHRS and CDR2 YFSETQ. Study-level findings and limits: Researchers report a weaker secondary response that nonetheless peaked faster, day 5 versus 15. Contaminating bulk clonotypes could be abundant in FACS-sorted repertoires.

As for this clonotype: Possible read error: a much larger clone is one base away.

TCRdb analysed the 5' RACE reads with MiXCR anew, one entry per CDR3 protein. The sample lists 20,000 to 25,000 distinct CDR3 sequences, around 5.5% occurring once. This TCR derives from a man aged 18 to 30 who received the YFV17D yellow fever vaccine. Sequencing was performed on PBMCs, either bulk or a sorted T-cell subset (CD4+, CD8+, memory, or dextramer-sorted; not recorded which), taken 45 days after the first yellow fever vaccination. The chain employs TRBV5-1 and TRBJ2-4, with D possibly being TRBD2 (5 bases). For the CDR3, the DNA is TGCGCCAGCAGATTGGAGGCAGGCAAAAACATTCAGTACTTC. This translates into CASRLEAGKNIQYF.